A selection of T cell receptor beta chains follows, all from one sample in a study of blood T cells in healthy people across ages. One entry per CDR3 protein results from TCRdb running MiXCR on the 5' RACE reads. The table lists around 900,000 distinct CDR3 sequences, 25% to 30% of them singletons. The material sequenced was blood. All receptors come from an elderly woman in good health. Each CDR3 is given with its conserved first and last residue. The D gene is left open where the match is weak. Only part of the rows carry a size: once, few, many, or a class if the clone is expanded.

>NA|NA|TRBV7-3|TRBJ2-7
CASSLSAADYEQYF
TGTGCCAGCAGCTTAAGTGCAGCCGACTACGAGCAGTACTTC
>NA|many|TRBV7-9|TRBJ2-3
CASSSQGGFTDTQYF
TGTGCCAGCAGCTCCCAGGGAGGATTCACAGATACGCAGTATTTT
>NA|NA|TRBV12-3/TRBV12-4|TRBJ2-3
CASQAGADTQYF
TGTGCCAGCCAAGCGGGTGCAGATACGCAGTATTTT
>TRBD1|many|TRBV3-1|TRBJ2-5
CASSPGTVPQETQYF
TGTGCCAGCAGCCCCGGGACAGTACCTCAAGAGACCCAGTACTTC
>NA|many|TRBV11-2|TRBJ2-4
CASSLETGRQYF
TGTGCCAGCAGCTTAGAAACAGGGCGGCAGTACTTC
>NA|NA|TRBV28|TRBJ2-5
CASSLLEPPHFGPRRTPGQGTQYF
TGTGCCAGCAGTTTACTCGAGCCACCTCATTTCGGGCCCCGTCGGACGCCCGGCCAAGGGACCCAGTACTTC
>NA|NA|TRBV12-5|TRBJ2-7
CASGSRLSYEQYF
TGTGCTAGTGGCTCAAGACTGTCCTACGAGCAGTACTTC
>TRBD2|many|TRBV7-6|TRBJ2-5
CASSPEPGGRETQYF
TGTGCCAGCAGCCCGGAACCGGGGGGTCGAGAGACCCAGTACTTC
>TRBD2|few|TRBV30|TRBJ2-5
CAWSVQGLVGETQYF
TGTGCCTGGAGTGTACAAGGACTAGTCGGGGAGACCCAGTACTTC
>TRBD2|many|TRBV29-1|TRBJ2-3
CSVLTSGVSTDTQYF
TGCAGCGTTCTGACTAGCGGGGTGAGCACAGATACGCAGTATTTT
>TRBD2|many|TRBV5-1|TRBJ2-5
CASSFLAVPQETQYF
TGCGCCAGCAGCTTTCTAGCGGTGCCCCAAGAGACCCAGTACTTC
>TRBD2|many|TRBV6-5|TRBJ2-1
CASSYTAGGPYNEQFF
TGTGCCAGCAGTTACACAGCGGGGGGGCCATACAATGAGCAGTTCTTC
>NA|few|TRBV20-1|TRBJ2-4
CSARKEPKNIQYF
TGCAGTGCGCGAAAGGAACCCAAAAACATTCAGTACTTC
>TRBD2|NA|TRBV7-8|TRBJ2-7
CASSRRLAGGPNEQYF
TGTGCCAGCAGCCGACGACTAGCGGGGGGGCCGAATGAGCAGTACTTC
>NA|few|TRBV5-6|TRBJ2-1
CASSSFVRTGGNEQFF
TGTGCCAGCAGCTCCTTTGTTAGGACTGGTGGGAATGAGCAGTTCTTC
>NA|once|TRBV7-2|TRBJ1-4
CASSARDFYNEKLFF
TGTGCCAGCAGCGCTAGGGACTTCTATAATGAAAAACTGTTTTTT
>TRBD2|many|TRBV6-2/TRBV6-3|TRBJ2-1
CASRTSGGAGEQFF
TGTGCCAGCAGGACTAGCGGGGGGGCCGGTGAGCAGTTCTTC
>TRBD2|many|TRBV20-1|TRBJ2-4
CSASAGARAKNIQYF
TGCAGTGCTAGTGCGGGAGCTAGGGCCAAAAACATTCAGTACTTC
>NA|few|TRBV27|TRBJ2-7
CASSLSQDYFSYEQYF
TGTGCCAGCAGTTTATCACAGGACTACTTCTCCTACGAGCAGTACTTC
>NA|NA|TRBV20-1|TRBJ2-3
CSARSGNTQYF
TGCAGTGCCCGGAGTGGAAATACGCAGTATTTT
>NA|many|TRBV11-2|TRBJ2-6
CASSLAPVSGANVLTF
TGTGCCAGCAGCTTAGCACCGGTTTCTGGGGCCAACGTCCTGACTTTC
>TRBD2|many|TRBV24-1|TRBJ2-1
CATSVSGRASYNEQFF
TGTGCCACCAGTGTATCAGGGAGGGCCTCCTACAATGAGCAGTTCTTC
>TRBD2|NA|TRBV7-7|TRBJ2-3
CASSPTSGGPDTQYF
TGTGCTAGCAGCCCGACTAGCGGGGGGCCAGATACGCAGTATTTT
>NA|few|TRBV28|TRBJ2-1
CASSLLTREQFF
TGTGCCAGCAGTTTACTGACCCGTGAGCAGTTCTTC
>TRBD2|many|TRBV20-1|TRBJ2-1
CSASVSGGNEQFF
TGCAGTGCTAGTGTTAGCGGGGGGAATGAGCAGTTCTTC
>TRBD2|many|TRBV5-1|TRBJ2-7
CASSPTSGGFYEQYF
TGCGCCAGCAGCCCGACTAGCGGGGGGTTTTACGAGCAGTACTTC
>NA|few|TRBV24-1|TRBJ2-2
CATSDWVPGELFF
TGTGCCACCAGTGATTGGGTCCCCGGGGAGCTGTTTTTT
>TRBD2|many|TRBV12-3/TRBV12-4|TRBJ2-4
CASSLVAGGIGKNIQYF
TGTGCCAGCAGTTTAGTGGCCGGGGGGATAGGCAAAAACATTCAGTACTTC
>TRBD1|NA|TRBV14|TRBJ2-1
CASSPYDRVTYNEQFF
TGTGCCAGCAGCCCATACGACAGGGTAACCTACAATGAGCAGTTCTTC
>NA|NA|TRBV11-3|TRBJ2-4
CASSLAAGIAKNIQYF
TGTGCCAGCAGCTTAGCGGCCGGTATCGCCAAAAACATTCAGTACTTC
>NA|many|TRBV10-3|TRBJ2-1
CAISETQQYNEQFF
TGTGCCATCAGTGAGACCCAGCAGTACAATGAGCAGTTCTTC
>NA|few|TRBV7-9|TRBJ1-4
CASSLAGTDNEKLFF
TGTGCCAGCAGCTTAGCGGGGACTGATAATGAAAAACTGTTTTTT
>TRBD2|NA|TRBV7-2|TRBJ2-3
CASSLAAGGPDTQYF
TGTGCCAGCAGCTTAGCGGCGGGGGGGCCTGATACGCAGTATTTT
>NA|many|TRBV10-3|TRBJ1-4
CAISEGNEKLFF
TGTGCCATCAGTGAGGGGAATGAAAAACTGTTTTTT
>NA|few|TRBV20-1|TRBJ2-7
CSATPGGGSSNEQYF
TGCAGTGCTACCCCAGGAGGGGGAAGTAGCAATGAGCAGTACTTC
>TRBD2|many|TRBV5-6|TRBJ2-1
CASSLSSGGANEQFF
TGTGCCAGCAGCCTCTCTAGCGGGGGGGCCAATGAGCAGTTCTTC
>TRBD2|many|TRBV10-2|TRBJ2-7
CASSASGDSYEQYF
TGCGCCAGCAGCGCTAGCGGGGATTCCTACGAGCAGTACTTC
>NA|many|TRBV29-1|TRBJ1-2
CSVAGRASYGYTF
TGCAGCGTTGCCGGGAGGGCGAGTTATGGCTACACCTTC
>TRBD2|NA|TRBV7-2|TRBJ2-7
CASSRGGTSGYEQYF
TGTGCCAGCAGCCGGGGGGGGACTAGCGGATACGAGCAGTACTTC
>TRBD1|NA|TRBV11-2|TRBJ2-7
CASSSQPDRVYEQYF
TGTGCCAGCAGCTCTCAACCGGACAGGGTCTACGAGCAGTACTTC
>NA|few|TRBV4-3|TRBJ1-2
CASSQESYTGTNYGYTF
TGCGCCAGCAGCCAAGAGAGTTATACAGGGACCAACTATGGCTACACCTTC
>TRBD1|many|TRBV4-1|TRBJ2-1
CASSQGDRLFYNEQFF
TGCGCCAGCAGCCAAGGGGACAGACTCTTCTACAATGAGCAGTTCTTC
>TRBD2|NA|TRBV28|TRBJ2-7
CASSFQGLAGGGEQYF
TGTGCCAGCAGTTTCCAGGGACTAGCGGGGGGAGGCGAGCAGTACTTC
>NA|NA|TRBV7-2|TRBJ1-2
CASSLISNPGGADYGYTF
TGTGCCAGCAGCTTAATTAGTAATCCGGGGGGGGCTGACTATGGCTACACCTTC
>NA|many|TRBV12-3/TRBV12-4|TRBJ2-3
CASNPRGVGADTQYF
TGTGCCAGCAACCCGCGAGGAGTCGGGGCGGATACGCAGTATTTT
>TRBD2|few|TRBV7-9|TRBJ2-7
CASRNSGGAQEAQYF
TGTGCCAGCAGAAATAGCGGGGGGGCCCAAGAGGCCCAGTACTTC
>NA|many|TRBV20-1|TRBJ1-5
CSAERVTVGNQPQHF
TGCAGTGCGGAGAGAGTGACTGTAGGCAATCAGCCCCAGCATTTT
>TRBD2|many|TRBV7-2|TRBJ2-3
CASSFGLAGGLTDTQYF
TGTGCCAGCAGCTTTGGACTAGCGGGGGGCCTCACAGATACGCAGTATTTT
>NA|NA|TRBV30|TRBJ2-1
CAWSVFSGGNEQFF
TGTGCCTGGAGTGTTTTTTCCGGAGGCAATGAGCAGTTCTTC
>NA|NA|TRBV11-2|TRBJ2-7
CASSLDISCEQYF
TGTGCCAGCAGCTTAGATATAAGTTGCGAGCAGTACTTC
>TRBD2|many|TRBV20-1|TRBJ2-7
CSARSASGGTYEQYF
TGCAGTGCTAGGTCGGCTAGCGGGGGTACCTACGAGCAGTACTTC
>NA|NA|TRBV6-5|TRBJ2-5
CASGYRGRETQYF
TGCGCCAGCGGTTATAGGGGCCGAGAGACCCAGTACTTC